The 29 T cell receptor beta chains given below trace back to one sample, sequenced in a study of response to subunit inactivated influenza vaccine. TCRdb itself ran the RT-PCR reads through MiXCR, one entry per CDR3 protein. This sample has about 150,000 distinct CDR3 sequences, with about 10% found just once. The input for sequencing was CD8+ T cells sorted from PBMCs, taken about 23 months after vaccination. These receptors all stem from a man between 50 and 70 years old who received an inactivated influenza vaccine.

The chain recombines TRBV7-2 with TRBJ1-2; a weak D match, TRBD1 (5 bases). This CDR3 comprises 12 residues. Per the germline V gene, CDR1 is SGHTA and CDR2 is FQGNSA. The V gene lost 5 bases and the J gene lost 4 bases, with 8 bases spanning the gap. CDR3 DNA sequence: TGTGCCAGCAGCCCTGACAGCTATGGCTACACCTTC. This sequence encodes CASSPDSYGYTF.

The chain links TRBV3-1 to TRBJ2-1, with TRBD2 matching 12 bases. Unmatched junction bases numbered 8, after V lost 0 bases and J lost 8 bases. CDR1 is LGHDT and CDR2 is YNNKEL in the germline V gene (reference sequence). The CDR3 is 17 residues long. CDR3 nucleotide sequence: TGTGCCAGCAGCCAAGATCGGAGACTAGCGGGGGAGGATGAGCAGTTCTTC. Translating gives CASSQDRRLAGEDEQFF.

The V and J genes are TRBV4-3 and TRBJ2-7, with D perhaps being TRBD1 or TRBD2 (5 bases each). The V and J ends lost 1 base and 5 bases respectively, with 18 bases between them. The germline V gene has CDR1 LGHNA and CDR2 YSLEER. This CDR3 is built from 16 residues. In DNA form, the CDR3 reads TGCGCCAGCAGCCAAGGGATTGGGACGGCCCGTCACGAGCAGTACTTC. It is translated as CASSQGIGTARHEQYF.

In its sample, this clonotype was seen a few times. The V gene is TRBV5-1, the J gene TRBJ2-7; 7 bases align to TRBD2. Germline lookup yields CDR1 SGHRS and CDR2 YFSETQ. This CDR3 is 16 amino acids long. Germline trimming cut 4 bases from V and 3 bases from J; bases unmatched to any gene: 13. The CDR3 DNA sequence: TGCGCCAGCAGCGAAACCCCCGGGACTATCCTCTACGAGCAGTACTTC. Its translation is CASSETPGTILYEQYF.

There are a few counts of this clonotype. This chain uses TRBV21-1 with TRBJ1-6; the table's D gene call, TRBD1, was not cross checked with the DNA. TRBV21-1 is a pseudogene. The CDR3 is 14 amino acids. CDR3 coding DNA: TGTGCCAGCAGCAACGGGACGGAAGATTCACCCCTCCACTTT. Translated: CASSNGTEDSPLHF.

This clonotype appeared many times. The chain recombines TRBV25-1 with TRBJ2-3; D remains unclear. V lost 5 bases and J lost 7, with 7 bases in between. Germline assignment: CDR1 MGHDK and CDR2 SYGVNS. The CDR3 covers 11 residues. In nucleotides, the CDR3 is TGTGCCAGCAGTTTTGAGAATACGCAGTATTTT. Translated, it gives CASSFENTQYF.

The chain joins TRBV12-3 or TRBV12-4 to TRBJ2-2; D perhaps matches TRBD1 (6 bases). Trimming stripped 3 bases from V and 1 base from J, with 9 bases between. The CDR3 length is 15 residues. The CDR3 loop is CASSFETGNTGELFF. In DNA form, the CDR3 reads TGTGCCAGCAGTTTTGAGACAGGGAACACCGGGGAGCTGTTTTTT.

This chain connects TRBV27 to TRBJ1-2; unclear D gene. Germline assignment: CDR1 MNHEY and CDR2 SMNVEV (reference sequence). This CDR3 contains 16 residues. The germline V and J ends were trimmed by 2 bases and 4 bases, with 17 bases remaining between them. The CDR3 nucleotides read TGTGCCAGCAGTTTAAATTTGGACGCAGGATCCTATGGCTACACCTTC. Translation gives CASSLNLDAGSYGYTF.

The chain joins TRBV15 to TRBJ2-2; D not resolved. V lost 0 bases, J lost 5 bases, and 10 bases lay in between. Per germline, CDR1 LNHNV and CDR2 YYDKDF (reference sequence). The CDR3 extends over 15 amino acids. In nucleotides, the CDR3 is TGTGCCACCAGCAGAGATTCCTTAGGGACCGGGGAGCTGTTTTTT. Encoded protein: CATSRDSLGTGELFF.

This clonotype was counted ten times or more. This sequence joins TRBV6-1 and TRBJ1-6, with 9 bases that match TRBD1. Trimming cost V 6 bases and J 6 bases; bases outside gene matches: 3. This CDR3 contains 14 residues. The germline V gene has CDR1 MNHNS and CDR2 SASEGT. In nucleotides, the CDR3 is TGTGCCAGCAGGCCGGGACAGGGTAATTCACCCCTCCACTTT. Protein product: CASRPGQGNSPLHF.

This clonotype has only a few counts. Written as DNA, the CDR3 is TGTGCCAGTAGTATAGATCTTGACACTCCCCGGGAGTTGAGAAGTTCGGAAAACATTCAGTACTTC. This codes for CASSIDLDTPRELRSSENIQYF. The V and J genes are TRBV19 and TRBJ2-4, with D perhaps TRBD2 (6 bases). This CDR3 comprises 22 residues. CDR1 is LNHDA, CDR2 SQIVND, per germline (reference sequence). V was cut by 0 bases and J by 5 bases, with 32 bases left in between.

This clonotype was found a few times. The chain uses TRBV5-1 and TRBJ1-2; no definite D call. V dropped 1 base and J dropped 3 bases, with 13 bases sitting between them. Germline CDR1 reads SGHRS; CDR2 reads YFSETQ. CDR3 length: 15 residues. The CDR3 here is CASSLSGYSDYGYTF. CDR3 nucleotide sequence: TGCGCCAGCAGCTTGAGCGGGTATTCCGACTATGGCTACACCTTC.

This clonotype showed up just a few times. The rearrangement links TRBV9 to TRBJ1-2; D might be TRBD1 (5 bases). CDR1 and CDR2 from the germline V gene are SGDLS and YYNGEE. Trimming removed 0 bases from V and 4 bases from J, with 10 bases in between. This CDR3 comprises 14 residues. CDR3 DNA: TGTGCCAGCAGCGTAGTTGCGCAGGGCTATGGCTACACCTTC. Translation gives CASSVVAQGYGYTF.

The sample holds many counts of this clonotype. J is TRBJ2-2 and V is TRBV12-3 or TRBV12-4, with TRBD1 matching 11 bases. The CDR3 totals 13 residues. V was clipped by 6 bases and J by 9 bases; unmatched bases: 3. The chain's CDR3 is CASSGQGAWELFF. The DNA of the CDR3 is TGTGCCAGCAGCGGACAGGGGGCCTGGGAGCTGTTTTTT.

This clonotype was counted many times. The gene calls are TRBV20-1 and TRBJ1-5; the D gene is possibly TRBD1 (6 bases). CDR1 and CDR2 from the germline V gene are DFQATT and SNEGSKA (reference sequence). CDR3 length: 18 amino acids. V was clipped by 6 bases and J by 0 bases, with 24 bases between them. CDR3 sequence (DNA): TGCAGTGCCAAAAGGGCGGACAGCCCACCTTATAGCAATCAGCCCCAGCATTTT. This codes for CSAKRADSPPYSNQPQHF.

This clonotype was found a few times. The chain links TRBV2 to TRBJ2-7, with D perhaps assigned TRBD1 or TRBD2 (5 bases each). CDR3 length equals 15 residues. Trimming left V 5 bases short and J 1 base short, with 15 bases between. From germline, CDR1 is SNHLY and CDR2 FYNNEI. The CDR3 coding sequence is TGTGCCAGCAGTCCCAGACTAAGGGGTTCCTACGAGCAGTACTTC. Encoded protein: CASSPRLRGSYEQYF.

This clonotype was seen only a few times. This chain joins TRBV7-9 and TRBJ1-1, with D perhaps TRBD1 (6 bases). Germline-derived CDR1 and CDR2 are SEHNR and FQNEAQ (reference sequence). The CDR3 is made up of 13 amino acids. Trimming took off 8 bases at V and 5 bases at J, with 15 bases between the two ends. CDR3 region: CASSGGLGTEAFF. CDR3 sequence (DNA): TGTGCCAGCTCTGGGGGCTTAGGGACTGAAGCTTTCTTT.

This clonotype was found a few times. The chain links TRBV29-1 to TRBJ1-1; TRBD1 might be the D (5 bases). V dropped 5 bases and J dropped 5 bases, with 21 bases sitting between them. This CDR3 is 15 amino acids long. Per the germline V gene, CDR1 is SQVTM and CDR2 is ANQGSEA. CDR3 sequence: CSVPIFVAGQTEAFF. The CDR3, as DNA: TGCAGCGTTCCTATCTTCGTGGCAGGGCAAACTGAAGCTTTCTTT.

The chain joins TRBV29-1 to TRBJ1-2; 8 bases are a match to TRBD1. Per the germline V gene, CDR1 is SQVTM and CDR2 is ANQGSEA. The CDR3 has 13 residues. J lost 4 bases, V lost 6 bases, and 7 bases had no gene match. In DNA form, the CDR3 reads TGCAGCGTGATGGGACAGGCCTCCTATGGCTACACCTTC. Translating it yields CSVMGQASYGYTF.

This chain uses TRBV6-2 or TRBV6-3 with TRBJ2-7, with D maybe TRBD1 (6 bases). The CDR3 contains 14 residues. Trimming removed 5 bases at V and 6 bases at J, with 17 bases between. Per germline, CDR1 MNHEY and CDR2 SVGEGT. CDR3 DNA sequence: TGTGCCAGCAGTCCTAACCGGGACATTGGCGAGCAGTACTTC. Residues: CASSPNRDIGEQYF.

The V call is TRBV6-2 or TRBV6-3, the J call TRBJ2-1, with D possibly matching TRBD2 (5 bases). The CDR3 contains 12 residues. V lost 7 bases to trimming and J lost 9 bases, with 13 bases between them. CDR1 MNHEY and CDR2 SVGEGT come from the germline V gene. The CDR3 bases are TGTGCCAGCACCGACTCCGGGGTTGAGCAGTTCTTC. It specifies CASTDSGVEQFF.

At least ten counts were recorded for this clonotype. V usage is TRBV10-3 and J usage is TRBJ2-7; D is possibly TRBD1 (6 bases). This CDR3 is built from 14 residues. Trimming removed 5 bases from V and 3 bases from J, with 14 bases in between. Looked up from germline, CDR1 is ENHRY and CDR2 is SYGVKD. CDR3 DNA: TGTGCCATCAGTTCCGGGACAAACCTCTACGAGCAGTACTTC. It is translated as CAISSGTNLYEQYF.

This clonotype was picked up a small number of times. The chain links TRBV28 to TRBJ2-7; TRBD2 matches 8 bases. The CDR3 contains 14 residues. Germline lookup yields CDR1 MDHEN and CDR2 SYDVKM. V dropped 3 bases and J dropped 2; count of bases not matched to a gene: 3. The CDR3 region is CASSFRAGAYEQYF. The CDR3 region has the DNA TGTGCCAGCAGTTTCCGAGCGGGAGCCTACGAGCAGTACTTC.

This clonotype has ten or more counts. V usage is TRBV4-1 and J usage is TRBJ2-7, with D perhaps matching TRBD1 (5 bases). Germline CDR1 MGHRA, CDR2 YSYEKL. V lost 2 bases, J lost 2 bases, and 10 bases lay in between. This CDR3 spans 14 amino acids. CDR3 protein: CASSQLGQAYEQYF. The CDR3 region has the DNA TGCGCCAGCAGCCAATTAGGACAAGCCTACGAGCAGTACTTC.

This clonotype was counted a few times. The rearrangement joins TRBV4-3 to TRBJ2-3; 8 positions match TRBD2. The trim removed 0 bases at V and 0 bases at J, leaving 2 bases unmatched. This CDR3 has 16 amino acids. CDR1 and CDR2 from the germline V gene are LGHNA and YSLEER. The CDR3: CASSQDSGASTDTQYF. The CDR3, as DNA: TGCGCCAGCAGCCAAGATAGCGGGGCCAGCACAGATACGCAGTATTTT.

The sample holds a few counts of this clonotype. In DNA, the CDR3 is TGTGCCAGCAGCTCGCAACCTTGGACTAGCGGGCGGAACACAGATACGCAGTATTTT. It is translated as CASSSQPWTSGRNTDTQYF. The rearrangement joins TRBV11-1 to TRBJ2-3; 11 bases are a match to TRBD2. The CDR3 is 19 amino acids. The V segment lost 4 bases and the J segment 2 bases; nucleotides outside the gene matches: 14. In germline, CDR1 is SGHAT, CDR2 FQDESV (reference sequence).

This rearrangement joins TRBV20-1 to TRBJ2-1, with D tentatively TRBD2 (6 bases). From germline, CDR1 is DFQATT and CDR2 SNEGSKA (reference sequence). Trimming shortened V by 6 bases and J by 0 bases, and 15 bases separated the two germline ends. The CDR3 has 15 amino acids. Here the CDR3 reads CSAVSRDFSYNEQFF. The DNA for the CDR3 is TGCAGTGCCGTGTCCCGGGACTTCTCCTACAATGAGCAGTTCTTC.

This clonotype was observed a few times. The rearrangement uses TRBV11-2 and TRBJ1-1; maybe TRBD1 (6 bases). The germline V gene has CDR1 SGHAT and CDR2 FQNNGV. This CDR3 spans 13 amino acids. Trimming left V 6 bases short and J 1 base short, with 9 bases between. The CDR3 DNA reads TGTGCCAGCAGAAAACAGGGGAACACTGAAGCTTTCTTT. It translates to CASRKQGNTEAFF. The variable domain in full, with the rest retrieved from reference TRBV11-2 and TRBJ1-1, is EAGVAQSPRYKIIEKRQSVAFWCNPISGHATLYWYQQILGQGPKLLIQFQNNGVVDDSQLPKDRFSAERLKGVDSTLKIQPAKLEDSAVYLCASRKQGNTEAFFGQGTRLTVV.

This clonotype has more than one count but fewer than ten. The chain uses TRBV7-8 and TRBJ2-7; D remains ambiguous. Looked up from germline, CDR1 is SGHVS and CDR2 is FQNEAQ. The CDR3 runs 13 residues. The V and J ends lost 2 bases and 5 bases respectively, with 10 bases between them. The CDR3 DNA sequence: TGTGCCAGCAGCTTAAACTCGGCAAACGAGCAGTACTTC. Its translation is CASSLNSANEQYF.